The following is a TCR beta chain sequence with its context. The sample belongs to a study of STAT5B mutations in CD4+ large granular lymphocyte leukemia. Assay: immunoSEQ multiplex PCR; the TCRdb copy retains only in-frame clones and omits some. The sample records about 21,000 clones, 75% being singletons. This receptor was taken from a human donor in good health. The sequencing sample was made of CD4+ T cells from blood buffy coats.

The CDR3, as DNA: TGTGCCAGCAGAAAAGAGACCCAGTACTTC. It codes for CASRKETQYF. V and J are TRBV6-6 and TRBJ2-5; D unresolved. V lost 6 bases, J lost 3 bases, and 2 bases lay in between. The length of the CDR3 is 10 residues. The germline V gene encodes CDR1 MNHNY and CDR2 SVGAGI (reference sequence).